Listed here are 20 T cell receptor beta chains from one sample, sequenced in a study of shared clonotypes between healthy human individuals. The table came from immunoSEQ multiplex PCR; TCRdb's copy has only in-frame clones and leaves some out. The table lists approximately 2.1 million clones, approximately 93% of them singletons. Sequenced material: naive CD4+ T cells from PBMCs. The subset denotes: CD45RA+ positively selected. Receptor source: a man younger than 35 in good health. Some clones in this sample may be carry-over from other donors' samples.

The J gene is TRBJ1-1, the V gene TRBV28; tentative D call: TRBD1 (6 bases). CDR3 length: 16 residues. The germline V and J ends were trimmed by 5 bases and 6 bases, with 22 bases remaining between them. Germline V CDR1 and CDR2: MDHEN, SYDVKM. CDR3 sequence: CASSLPTLQGTPEAFF. CDR3 in DNA: TGTGCCAGCAGTCTCCCCACCTTACAGGGTACGCCTGAAGCTTTCTTT.

In the case of this clone: Other DNA sequences in the same sample also yield this CDR3. The J gene is TRBJ2-5, the V gene TRBV29-1; TRBD1 aligns across 7 bases. J was trimmed by 2 bases and V by 6 bases; bases with no gene match: 3. The germline V gene has CDR1 SQVTM and CDR2 ANQGSEA. This CDR3 has 12 amino acids. DNA of the CDR3: TGCAGCGTCTTGACAGGGCAAGAGACCCAGTACTTC. It yields the protein CSVLTGQETQYF. Supplemented by reference TRBV29-1 and TRBJ2-5, the full variable domain reads SAVISQKPSRDICQRGTSLTIQCQVDSQVTMMFWYRQQPGQSLTLIATANQGSEATYESGFVIDKFPISRPNLTFSTLTVSNMSPEDSSIYLCSVLTGQETQYFGPGTRLLVL.

This clone was counted only a few times. The J gene is TRBJ1-1, the V gene TRBV11-3; 8 bases match TRBD1. Looked up from germline, CDR1 is SGHNT and CDR2 is YENEEA. The CDR3 sequence is 13 residues long. J was trimmed by 3 bases and V by 4 bases; bases with no gene match: 1. DNA of the CDR3: TGTGCCAGCAGCTCGACAGGGGACACTGAAGCTTTCTTT. This codes for CASSSTGDTEAFF.

CDR3 sequence: CASRDTTRTDTQYF. The CDR3 bases are TGTGCCAGCAGGGATACGACTAGGACAGATACGCAGTATTTT. The V and J genes are TRBV2 and TRBJ2-3; D is possibly TRBD2 (6 bases). The CDR3 loop spans 14 amino acids. Germline V CDR1 and CDR2: SNHLY, FYNNEI. Trimming removed 6 bases at V and 3 bases at J, with 13 bases between.

This chain joins TRBV10-3 and TRBJ1-3; D is uncertain. This CDR3 is 14 amino acids long. Looked up from germline, CDR1 is ENHRY and CDR2 is SYGVKD. Trimming removed 4 bases from V and 1 base from J, with 8 bases in between. The CDR3 spells CAISVDRSGNTIYF. The CDR3 DNA reads TGTGCCATCAGTGTGGACCGGTCTGGAAACACCATATATTTT.

The chain is built from TRBV14 and TRBJ2-5, with 7 bases identical to TRBD1. V was clipped by 1 base and J by 5 bases; unmatched bases: 10. CDR1 and CDR2 from the germline V gene are SGHDN and FVKESK. The length of the CDR3 is 16 residues. CDR3 DNA sequence: TGTGCCAGCAGCCAAGGCGTCCAAAACAGGGGCGAGACCCAGTACTTC. Its translation is CASSQGVQNRGETQYF.

This chain links TRBV18 with TRBJ1-5, with 8 nucleotides matching TRBD1. CDR3 length: 17 residues. Germline assignment: CDR1 KGHSH and CDR2 LQKENI. The trim removed 2 bases at V and 7 bases at J, leaving 13 bases unmatched. The CDR3 region is CASSPSPPGQGEQPQHF. In DNA form, the CDR3 reads TGTGCCAGCTCACCATCACCCCCAGGACAGGGAGAGCAGCCCCAGCATTTT.

As regards this clone: The same CDR3 also results from other DNA sequences found in this sample. The chain couples TRBV9 to TRBJ2-6; the D gene could be TRBD1 or TRBD2 (5 bases each). Germline assignment: CDR1 SGDLS and CDR2 YYNGEE. V lost 4 bases to trimming and J lost 0 bases, with 11 bases between them. The CDR3 consists of 16 residues. The CDR3 spells CASSPRGDSGANVLTF. In DNA, the CDR3 is TGTGCCAGCAGCCCCCGAGGGGACTCTGGGGCCAACGTCCTGACTTTC.

The DNA of the CDR3 is TGCGCCAGCAGCCAAGAAGGCGCAGCACAGGCAGTCTATGGCTACACCTTC. Protein: CASSQEGAAQAVYGYTF. The V and J genes are TRBV4-1 and TRBJ1-2; D might be TRBD1 (5 bases). V was pared by 0 bases and J by 4 bases, with 18 bases between. In germline, CDR1 is MGHRA, CDR2 YSYEKL. CDR3 length equals 17 residues.

This rearrangement joins TRBV7-9 to TRBJ2-2, with 7 bases matching TRBD1. Germline trimming cut 0 bases from V and 6 bases from J; bases unmatched to any gene: 4. This CDR3 region has 15 residues. In germline, CDR1 is SEHNR, CDR2 FQNEAQ (reference sequence). The DNA of the CDR3 is TGTGCCAGCAGCTTAGCCCCCGACAGGGCCGGGGAGCTGTTTTTT. This sequence encodes CASSLAPDRAGELFF.

This chain joins TRBV25-1 and TRBJ1-1; D is unresolved. This CDR3 contains 15 residues. The V end lost 5 bases, the J end lost 0 bases, and 13 bases lay between the germline ends. Germline assignment: CDR1 MGHDK and CDR2 SYGVNS. CDR3 region: CASSPHRPVNTEAFF. The CDR3 DNA reads as TGTGCCAGCAGTCCTCATCGGCCTGTGAACACTGAAGCTTTCTTT.

J is TRBJ1-6 and V is TRBV7-9; possibly TRBD1 for D (6 bases). V lost 11 bases, J lost 10 bases, and 21 bases lay in between. The CDR3 extends over 14 amino acids. Germline V gives CDR1 SEHNR, CDR2 FQNEAQ (reference sequence). CDR3 region: CAGSPVGGNSPLHF. Written as DNA, the CDR3 is TGTGCCGGATCACCGGTCGGGGGCAACTCACCCCTCCACTTT. Full variable domain (rest looked up from reference TRBV7-9 and TRBJ1-6): DTGVSQNPRHKITKRGQNVTFRCDPISEHNRLYWYRQTLGQGPEFLTYFQNEAQLEKSRLLSDRFSAERPKGSFSTLEIQRTEQGDSAMYLCAGSPVGGNSPLHFGNGTRLTVT.

Remarks on this clone: Other DNA sequences in the sample encode the same CDR3. V gene TRBV7-6 combines with J gene TRBJ2-3; maybe TRBD2 (5 bases). The germline V gene encodes CDR1 SGHVS and CDR2 FNYEAQ. With 1 base removed from V and 5 bases from J, the gap between germline ends came to 7 bases. The CDR3 has 13 amino acids. CDR3 nucleotides: TGTGCCAGCAGCTTAGGAGAGGGAGATACGCAGTATTTT. The encoded protein is CASSLGEGDTQYF. The entire variable domain, with the rest obtained from reference TRBV7-6 and TRBJ2-3, is as follows: GAGVSQSPRYKVTKRGQDVALRCDPISGHVSLYWYRQALGQGPEFLTYFNYEAQQDKSGLPNDRFSAERPEGSISTLTIQRTEQRDSAMYRCASSLGEGDTQYFGPGTRLTVL.

J is TRBJ2-6 and V is TRBV11-3; unclear D gene. V lost 3 bases and J 3 bases, leaving 6 bases between the germline ends. The CDR3 has 14 residues. Germline V gene lookup returns CDR1 SGHNT and CDR2 YENEEA. Here the CDR3 reads CASSLSSGANVLTF. In DNA form, the CDR3 reads TGTGCCAGCAGCTTGTCCAGTGGGGCCAACGTCCTGACTTTC.

This clone appeared a single time. CDR3 residues: CASSVSISSGANVLTF. The CDR3 nucleotides read TGTGCCAGCAGTGTTAGTATCAGCTCTGGGGCCAACGTCCTGACTTTC. The genes are TRBV6-1 and TRBJ2-6, with D unclear. The CDR3 covers 16 residues. Trimming cost V 4 bases and J 0 bases, with 10 bases left between them. From germline, CDR1 is MNHNS and CDR2 SASEGT.

The chain is built from TRBV19 and TRBJ2-1; D gene uncertain. V was shortened by 4 bases and J by 0 bases, with 19 bases between the two germline ends. The CDR3 sequence is 18 residues long. Germline V CDR1 and CDR2: LNHDA, SQIVND (reference sequence). The CDR3 reads CASSNRRTGFSSYNEQFF. CDR3 nucleotides: TGTGCCAGTAGTAACCGAAGGACGGGTTTTAGCTCCTACAATGAGCAGTTCTTC.

Details on this clone: A read error may account for a junction end that differs from germline. The chain links TRBV7-8 to TRBJ1-2; TRBD1 matches at 8 bases. CDR1 and CDR2 (germline): SGHVS, FQNEAQ. CDR3 length: 16 amino acids. The CDR3 DNA reads TGTGCCAGCAGCTCACTCCGGACAGGGCCTAAATATGGCTACACCTTC. Protein product: CASSSLRTGPKYGYTF.

The chain joins TRBV5-1 to TRBJ2-7, with 11 bases identical to TRBD2. Germline V gene data show CDR1 as SGHRS and CDR2 as YFSETQ. J was trimmed by 3 bases and V by 4 bases; bases with no gene match: 6. This CDR3 is 15 amino acids long. CDR3 amino acids: CASSVGTSGLYEQYF. The CDR3 coding sequence is TGCGCCAGCAGCGTAGGGACTAGCGGACTCTACGAGCAGTACTTC.

The gene calls are TRBV5-1 and TRBJ2-7, with D perhaps matching TRBD2 (6 bases). Trimming cost V 6 bases and J 0 bases, with 22 bases left between them. Per germline, CDR1 SGHRS and CDR2 YFSETQ. The CDR3 has 17 residues. For the CDR3, the DNA is TGCGCCAGCACCCTAGCGTCCAAGGAGGGGTACTCCTACGAGCAGTACTTC. This codes for CASTLASKEGYSYEQYF.

This chain links TRBV19 with TRBJ2-3; 10 bases are shared with TRBD1. This CDR3 has 14 amino acids. Germline CDR1 reads LNHDA; CDR2 reads SQIVND (reference sequence). With V trimmed by 5 bases and J by 4 bases, 3 bases remained unmatched. The CDR3 sequence: CASSFGQGADTQYF. The CDR3 DNA follows: TGTGCCAGTAGTTTCGGACAGGGGGCAGATACGCAGTATTTT.